These 25 T cell receptor beta chains came from one sample sequenced in a study of cytomegalovirus exposure and HLA in healthy donors. Sequencing was performed with immunoSEQ multiplex PCR; in TCRdb, only in-frame clones are kept and a portion is missing. The sample lists 300,000 or so clones, over 75% occurring once. Material: PBMCs. The receptors were gathered from a man aged 25 to 45 in good health and CMV-seronegative.

The chain recombines TRBV6-5 with TRBJ2-1; TRBD2 matches 7 bases. From germline, CDR1 is MNHEY and CDR2 SVGAGI. Trimming cost V 2 bases and J 7 bases; bases outside gene matches: 11. The CDR3 extends over 16 amino acids. Here the CDR3 reads CASSYTVGGGGNEQFF. CDR3 in DNA: TGTGCCAGCAGTTACACCGTGGGGGGGGGAGGGAATGAGCAGTTCTTC.

The CDR3 sequence is CASSLQGHANSPLHF. As DNA, the CDR3 is TGTGCCAGCAGCTTACAGGGCCACGCTAATTCACCCCTCCACTTT. V usage is TRBV7-6 and J usage is TRBJ1-6; weak D call: TRBD1 (5 bases). V lost 2 bases to trimming and J lost 6 bases, with 11 bases between them. There are 15 residues in the CDR3. From germline, CDR1 is SGHVS and CDR2 FNYEAQ. The full variable domain, in which reference TRBV7-6 and TRBJ1-6 provide the parts outside the CDR3, is GAGVSQSPRYKVTKRGQDVALRCDPISGHVSLYWYRQALGQGPEFLTYFNYEAQQDKSGLPNDRFSAERPEGSISTLTIQRTEQRDSAMYRCASSLQGHANSPLHFGNGTRLTVT.

The J gene is TRBJ2-5, the V gene TRBV30, with D uncertain. Trimming removed 5 bases from V and 1 base from J, with 5 bases in between. The CDR3 spans 11 residues. Germline V lookup: CDR1 GTSNPN, CDR2 SVGIG (reference sequence). The CDR3 DNA sequence: TGTGCCTGGGGCCTCCAAGAGACCCAGTACTTC. Translated: CAWGLQETQYF. Based on the CDR3 plus reference TRBV30 and TRBJ2-5, the full variable domain is SQTIHQWPATLVQPVGSPLSLECTVEGTSNPNLYWYRQAAGRGLQLLFYSVGIGQISSEVPQNLSASRPQDRQFILSSKKLLLSDSGFYLCAWGLQETQYFGPGTRLLVL.

On this clone: The same CDR3 can be traced to other DNA sequences in this sample. The genes are TRBV4-1 and TRBJ2-5; D is unclear. Trimming took off 0 bases at V and 4 bases at J, with 3 bases between the two ends. The germline gives CDR1 MGHRA, CDR2 YSYEKL. The CDR3 consists of 12 residues. The CDR3 bases are TGCGCCAGCAGCCAAGATCTAGAGACCCAGTACTTC. This gives the protein CASSQDLETQYF.

The V gene is TRBV14, the J gene TRBJ2-3, with D possibly matching TRBD2 (5 bases). CDR1 is SGHDN and CDR2 is FVKESK in the germline V gene. The CDR3 extends over 17 amino acids. The V and J ends lost 4 bases and 1 base respectively, with 18 bases between them. CDR3 amino acids: CASSRLPFERGTDTQYF. Written as DNA, the CDR3 is TGTGCCAGCAGCCGGTTGCCCTTTGAGAGGGGCACAGATACGCAGTATTTT. Full variable domain (outside the CDR3, taken from reference TRBV14 and TRBJ2-3): EAGVTQFPSHSVIEKGQTVTLRCDPISGHDNLYWYRRVMGKEIKFLLHFVKESKQDESGMPNNRFLAERTGGTYSTLKVQPAELEDSGVYFCASSRLPFERGTDTQYFGPGTRLTVL.

This sequence joins TRBV18 and TRBJ1-1, with D tentatively TRBD1 (5 bases). V shed 4 bases and J shed 3 bases, with 18 bases lying between them. The CDR3 contains 16 residues. Germline CDR1 is KGHSH and CDR2 is LQKENI. The DNA of the CDR3 is TGTGCCAGCTCACTCAATAGGGTCCAGGGCTACACTGAAGCTTTCTTT. Its protein product is CASSLNRVQGYTEAFF. Variable domain in full (rest from reference TRBV18 and TRBJ1-1): NAGVMQNPRHLVRRRGQEARLRCSPMKGHSHVYWYRQLPEEGLKFMVYLQKENIIDESGMPKERFSAEFPKEGPSILRIQQVVRGDSAAYFCASSLNRVQGYTEAFFGQGTRLTVV.

The chain combines TRBV2 with TRBJ2-3; 8 bases are shared with TRBD1. In germline, CDR1 is SNHLY, CDR2 FYNNEI. V was pared by 6 bases and J by 5 bases, with 7 bases of the junction left unmatched. This CDR3 region has 14 residues. The CDR3 region is CASRPDRGIDTQYF. The CDR3 nucleotides read TGTGCCAGCAGGCCCGACAGGGGTATAGATACGCAGTATTTT.

A word on this clone: Other nucleotide sequences in the sample specify the same CDR3. The V and J genes are TRBV29-1 and TRBJ2-6, with TRBD1 matching over 10 bases. Trimming at V came to 6 bases and at J to 2 bases, leaving 1 base not matched to a gene. Germline-derived CDR1 and CDR2 are SQVTM and ANQGSEA. This CDR3 comprises 14 residues. The CDR3: CSVGQGTGANVLTF. CDR3 coding DNA: TGCAGCGTGGGACAGGGGACTGGGGCCAACGTCCTGACTTTC.

The chain is built from TRBV4-1 and TRBJ2-3, with D perhaps TRBD1 (6 bases). V dropped 3 bases and J dropped 2 bases, with 21 bases sitting between them. CDR1 is MGHRA and CDR2 is YSYEKL in the germline V gene. The CDR3 has 18 amino acids. CDR3 in DNA: TGCGCCAGCAGCCAGGTCCTTGGGGGCACGGGTGTCACAGATACGCAGTATTTT. Its protein is CASSQVLGGTGVTDTQYF.

This chain uses TRBV5-4 with TRBJ2-7; maybe TRBD1 (5 bases). Germline V gene lookup returns CDR1 SGHNT and CDR2 YYREEE (reference sequence). The CDR3 is 14 residues long. V lost 4 bases and J 5 bases, leaving 16 bases between the germline ends. CDR3 in DNA: TGTGCCAGCAGCATAGGGGATGACAAAAACGAGCAGTACTTC. As protein: CASSIGDDKNEQYF.

This chain joins TRBV7-9 and TRBJ2-7; D ambiguous. CDR1 and CDR2 (germline): SEHNR, FQNEAQ (reference sequence). The CDR3 is 13 residues long. Deletions cut 4 bases from V and 3 bases from J, with 10 bases between. The CDR3 reads CASSYTHSYEQYF. CDR3 in DNA: TGTGCCAGCAGCTATACGCACAGCTACGAGCAGTACTTC.

The rearrangement uses TRBV19 and TRBJ2-7, with D perhaps TRBD1 (6 bases). V lost 4 bases and J lost 1, with 11 bases in between. The germline CDR1 and CDR2 sequences are LNHDA and SQIVND (reference sequence). This CDR3 contains 14 residues. Written as DNA, the CDR3 is TGTGCCAGTAGTAACCGGGACAAATCCTACGAGCAGTACTTC. The encoded protein is CASSNRDKSYEQYF.

The rearrangement uses TRBV2 and TRBJ2-1; TRBD1 matches at 8 bases. Germline-derived CDR1 and CDR2 are SNHLY and FYNNEI. The CDR3 is made up of 15 amino acids. V was pared by 5 bases and J by 7 bases, with 10 bases of the junction left unmatched. CDR3 bases: TGTGCCAGCAGTCCGGACAGGGCTGGAGGGAATGAGCAGTTCTTC. Translated, it gives CASSPDRAGGNEQFF.

V and J are TRBV6-5 and TRBJ2-5; D might be TRBD2 (5 bases). Germline V gene sequence: CDR1 MNHEY, CDR2 SVGAGI. The V and J ends lost 6 bases and 5 bases respectively, with 16 bases between them. The CDR3 contains 14 residues. CDR3 bases: TGTGCCAGCAGGACCGGGCGGGTTCGGGAGACCCAGTACTTC. This sequence encodes CASRTGRVRETQYF.

The chain carries TRBV18 and TRBJ2-3, with 7 bases identical to TRBD1. Trimming at V came to 1 base and at J to 2 bases, leaving 3 bases not matched to a gene. Germline V gene data show CDR1 as KGHSH and CDR2 as LQKENI. This CDR3 has 15 amino acids. The CDR3, as DNA: TGTGCCAGCTCACCACTTGGACAGGACACAGATACGCAGTATTTT. Translating it yields CASSPLGQDTDTQYF.

The chain is built from TRBV4-1 and TRBJ1-2, with 9 bases aligning to TRBD1. J gave up 7 bases and V 0 bases, and 6 bases lay outside the gene matches. The CDR3 contains 15 residues. CDR1 and CDR2 from the germline V gene are MGHRA and YSYEKL. CDR3 bases: TGCGCCAGCAGCCAAGAGAGGGGGACAGGGTTTGGCTACACCTTC. The encoded protein is CASSQERGTGFGYTF.

In its sample, this clone was seen a few times. V and J are TRBV5-8 and TRBJ1-2, with 8 nucleotides matching TRBD1. The trim removed 2 bases at V and 5 bases at J, leaving 2 bases unmatched. CDR3 length: 13 amino acids. The germline V gene has CDR1 SGHTS and CDR2 YDEGEE. CDR3 in amino acids: CASSFGQGYGYTF. The CDR3 nucleotides are TGTGCCAGCAGCTTTGGACAGGGATATGGCTACACCTTC. Full variable domain (rest looked up from reference TRBV5-8 and TRBJ1-2): EAGVTQSPTHLIKTRGQQATLRCSPISGHTSVYWYQQALGLGLQFLLWYDEGEERNRGNFPPRFSGRQFPNYSSELNVNALELEDSALYLCASSFGQGYGYTFGSGTRLTVV.

This chain uses TRBV27 with TRBJ2-5, with TRBD1 identical over 8 bases. The CDR3 sequence is 13 residues long. The J segment lost 3 bases and the V segment lost 7 bases, leaving 4 bases of the junction unmatched. Germline V CDR1 and CDR2: MNHEY, SMNVEV (reference sequence). The CDR3 is CASTAGGEETQYF. DNA of the CDR3: TGTGCCAGCACCGCAGGGGGCGAAGAGACCCAGTACTTC.

V and J are TRBV7-6 and TRBJ1-1; 9 bases fit TRBD1. The CDR3 sequence is 18 residues long. CDR1 SGHVS and CDR2 FNYEAQ come from the germline V gene. J lost 4 bases, V lost 0 bases, and 12 bases had no gene match. CDR3 coding DNA: TGTGCCAGCAGCTTAGCGGACAGGGGCTTATCAAGGTCCACTGAAGCTTTCTTT. This encodes CASSLADRGLSRSTEAFF. Supplemented by reference TRBV7-6 and TRBJ1-1, the full variable domain reads GAGVSQSPRYKVTKRGQDVALRCDPISGHVSLYWYRQALGQGPEFLTYFNYEAQQDKSGLPNDRFSAERPEGSISTLTIQRTEQRDSAMYRCASSLADRGLSRSTEAFFGQGTRLTVV.

This clone turned up a few times. The CDR3 DNA is TGTGCCAGCAGTGAACGTAGTAGCAATCAGCCCCAGCATTTT. The encoded protein is CASSERSSNQPQHF. The rearrangement uses TRBV2 and TRBJ1-5; D not resolved. The V end was cut by 2 bases, the J end by 0 bases, with 5 bases between. CDR3 length: 14 residues. Germline V gives CDR1 SNHLY, CDR2 FYNNEI.

V usage is TRBV25-1 and J usage is TRBJ2-3, with TRBD2 identical over 8 bases. J gave up 1 base and V 0 bases, and 3 bases lay outside the gene matches. This CDR3 region has 16 residues. Germline V lookup: CDR1 MGHDK, CDR2 SYGVNS. The CDR3 region is CASSEYREGGTDTQYF. In DNA, the CDR3 is TGTGCCAGCAGTGAATATCGGGAGGGCGGCACAGATACGCAGTATTTT.

The chain uses TRBV28 and TRBJ1-5; D is undetermined. Germline V gives CDR1 MDHEN, CDR2 SYDVKM. V gave up 11 bases and J gave up 4 bases, with 12 bases separating them. CDR3 length equals 12 residues. The CDR3 spells CASRRGNQPQHF. The CDR3 DNA reads TGTGCCTCCCGCCGAGGGAATCAGCCCCAGCATTTT.

The chain recombines TRBV6-5 with TRBJ2-7, with a possible D match to TRBD2 (6 bases). The CDR3 consists of 13 residues. Trimming stripped 5 bases from V and 3 bases from J, with 11 bases between. CDR1 is MNHEY, CDR2 SVGAGI, per germline. CDR3 nucleotide sequence: TGTGCCAGCAGTAGGACTAATCACTACGAGCAGTACTTC. Translated: CASSRTNHYEQYF.

The rearrangement links TRBV7-8 to TRBJ2-3; perhaps TRBD2 as D (6 bases). The CDR3 spans 15 residues. V lost 0 bases, J lost 10 bases, and 17 bases lay in between. Per germline, CDR1 SGHVS and CDR2 FQNEAQ. CDR3 region: CASSLAGGTGLAQYF. The CDR3 DNA reads as TGTGCCAGCAGCTTAGCGGGGGGTACGGGGTTGGCGCAGTATTTT.

On this clone itself: The sample carries other DNA sequences with the same CDR3. The chain combines TRBV7-9 with TRBJ1-1; weak D call: TRBD1 (5 bases). With 6 bases removed from V and 5 bases from J, the gap between germline ends came to 13 bases. The CDR3 loop spans 13 amino acids. Germline-derived CDR1 and CDR2 are SEHNR and FQNEAQ (reference sequence). In DNA form, the CDR3 reads TGTGCCAGCAGTCCCGGGGGGTGGACTGAAGCTTTCTTT. Its translation is CASSPGGWTEAFF. The variable domain in full, with the rest retrieved from reference TRBV7-9 and TRBJ1-1, is DTGVSQNPRHKITKRGQNVTFRCDPISEHNRLYWYRQTLGQGPEFLTYFQNEAQLEKSRLLSDRFSAERPKGSFSTLEIQRTEQGDSAMYLCASSPGGWTEAFFGQGTRLTVV.